This T cell receptor beta chain was sequenced in a study of CD8+CD57+ T cells in acquired aplastic anemia. Study context: Recorded DNA amounts for sorted CD4+ and CD8+ cells had an average of 3.2 ug.

Study observations and caveats: Approximately 29 was the count of CD8+ CDR3 sequences that patients shared with controls.

CDR3 and TCR beta VDJ profiling relied on a genomic DNA template. A single record per CDR3 protein comes from TCRdb applying MiXCR to the reads. Among about 75,000 distinct CDR3 sequences listed, around 70% were seen once. Patients chosen for sequencing had CD8+CD57+ cells that had expanded, as shown by flow cytometry. Patients uniformly had severe acquired aplastic anemia. CDR3 length: 14 amino acids. The V and J ends lost 5 bases and 2 bases, in that order; junction bases with no gene match: 4. In germline, CDR1 is LNHDA, CDR2 SQIVND (reference sequence). About this clonotype itself: Its antigen is still unknown.

This chain links TRBV19 with TRBJ2-7; TRBD1 matches at 9 bases. Sequencing input: sorted CD4+, CD8+, or CD8+CD57+ T cells (not recorded which) from PBMCs. The sequence derives from a human donor with aplastic anemia. CDR3 residues: CASSHRDRAYEQYF. The DNA of the CDR3 is TGTGCCAGTAGTCACCGGGACAGGGCCTACGAGCAGTACTTC.